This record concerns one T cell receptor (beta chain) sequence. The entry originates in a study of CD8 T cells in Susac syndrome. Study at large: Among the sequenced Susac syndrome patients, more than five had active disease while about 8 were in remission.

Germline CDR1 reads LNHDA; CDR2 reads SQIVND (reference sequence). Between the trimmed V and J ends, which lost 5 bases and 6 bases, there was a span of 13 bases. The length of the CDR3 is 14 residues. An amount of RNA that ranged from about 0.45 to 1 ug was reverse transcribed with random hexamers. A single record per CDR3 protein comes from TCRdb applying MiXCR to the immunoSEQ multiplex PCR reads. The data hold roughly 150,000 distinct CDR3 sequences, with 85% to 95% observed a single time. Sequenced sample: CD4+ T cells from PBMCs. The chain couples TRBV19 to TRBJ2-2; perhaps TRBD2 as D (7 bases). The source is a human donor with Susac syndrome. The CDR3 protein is CASSGGGLAGELFF. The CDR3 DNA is TGTGCCAGTAGTGGGGGGGGCTTGGCCGGGGAGCTGTTTTTT.